The 10 T cell receptor beta chains listed next were all sequenced from one sample in a study of spatial heterogeneity in lung cancer. Time point indicated: sample taken at primary tumor resection. Via MiXCR, TCRdb re-called the 5' RACE reads, giving one row per CDR3 protein. This table holds 10,000 to 15,000 distinct CDR3 sequences, approximately 4% found once. Specimen: PBMCs, collected at surgery. Receptor source: a male donor with early-stage non-small cell lung cancer.

The table lists this clonotype with a few counts. The CDR3 here is CASSLWEGTTGELFF. Here the CDR3 DNA reads TGTGCCAGCAGTTTATGGGAGGGTACGACCGGGGAGCTGTTTTTT. The chain joins TRBV28 to TRBJ2-2, with a possible D match to TRBD2 (6 bases). Germline V gives CDR1 MDHEN, CDR2 SYDVKM. This CDR3 has 15 residues. Trimming removed 0 bases at V and 5 bases at J, with 10 bases between. The full variable domain, rest sourced from reference TRBV28 and TRBJ2-2, is DVKVTQSSRYLVKRTGEKVFLECVQDMDHENMFWYRQDPGLGLRLIYFSYDVKMKEKGDIPEGYSVSREKKERFSLILESASTNQTSMYLCASSLWEGTTGELFFGEGSRLTVL.

This clonotype was detected many times. This chain links TRBV6-2 or TRBV6-3 with TRBJ2-7; D is ambiguous. Germline lookup yields CDR1 MNHEY and CDR2 SVGEGT. The CDR3 is 12 amino acids. Trimming left V 6 bases short and J 2 bases short, with 8 bases between. The CDR3 nucleotides read TGTGCCAGCAGCCACACAGCCTACGAGCAGTACTTC. Its translation is CASSHTAYEQYF.

This clonotype was detected many times. A read error may produce the germline difference seen at one junction end. The chain employs TRBV7-9 and TRBJ2-5; D is uncertain. This CDR3 spans 13 amino acids. The germline V gene encodes CDR1 SEHNR and CDR2 FQNEAQ (reference sequence). CDR3: CASSPDLFQETQF. The CDR3 DNA reads as TGTGCCAGCAGCCCAGACCTATTCCAAGAGACCCAGTTC.

This clonotype was observed at least ten times. V is TRBV7-9 and J is TRBJ2-1, with D unresolved. The CDR3 is 10 amino acids. V was cut by 5 bases and J by 6 bases, with 2 bases left in between. Looked up from germline, CDR1 is SEHNR and CDR2 is FQNEAQ (reference sequence). CDR3 DNA sequence: TGTGCCAGCAGCGGCAATGAGCAGTTCTTC. As protein: CASSGNEQFF. Full variable domain (rest looked up from reference TRBV7-9 and TRBJ2-1): DTGVSQNPRHKITKRGQNVTFRCDPISEHNRLYWYRQTLGQGPEFLTYFQNEAQLEKSRLLSDRFSAERPKGSFSTLEIQRTEQGDSAMYLCASSGNEQFFGPGTRLTVL.

This clonotype was detected many times. J is TRBJ2-3 and V is TRBV20-1; 7 nucleotides align to TRBD2. Per the germline V gene, CDR1 is DFQATT and CDR2 is SNEGSKA (reference sequence). The J segment lost 1 base and the V segment lost 1 base, leaving 8 bases of the junction unmatched. This CDR3 spans 16 amino acids. DNA for the CDR3: TGCAGTGCTAGAGGGGGGGGTAGCGGTGGCACAGATACGCAGTATTTT. Protein sequence: CSARGGGSGGTDTQYF.

This clonotype was recorded many times. J is TRBJ2-1 and V is TRBV12-3 or TRBV12-4; no clear D. Trimming pared 6 bases from V and 5 bases from J, leaving 11 bases between. The CDR3 totals 13 residues. In nucleotides, the CDR3 is TGTGCCAGCAGCCAAGGGCGACACAATGAGCAGTTCTTC. This codes for CASSQGRHNEQFF.

Ten or more counts support this clonotype. The chain carries TRBV5-1 and TRBJ2-1; 7 positions agree with TRBD1. CDR1 is SGHRS, CDR2 YFSETQ, per germline. With 8 bases clipped from V and 1 base from J, the junction kept 3 bases outside the gene matches. CDR3 length: 13 amino acids. Here the CDR3 reads CASSGGSYNEQFF. CDR3 nucleotides: TGCGCCAGTTCAGGGGGTTCCTACAATGAGCAGTTCTTC.

This clonotype occurred many times. The chain joins TRBV5-1 to TRBJ2-3; 10 bases fit TRBD1. Unmatched junction bases numbered 7, after V lost 1 base and J lost 5 bases. The CDR3 extends over 16 amino acids. Looked up from germline, CDR1 is SGHRS and CDR2 is YFSETQ. CDR3 region: CASSLPGQGLGDTQYF. The CDR3 nucleotides are TGCGCCAGCAGCTTGCCGGGACAGGGGTTGGGAGATACGCAGTATTTT.

This clonotype was counted at least ten times. V is TRBV24-1 and J is TRBJ2-4, with 7 positions matching TRBD1. The CDR3 length is 15 residues. V was clipped by 3 bases and J by 8 bases; unmatched bases: 9. CDR1 is KGHDR and CDR2 is SFDVKD in the germline V gene. The CDR3: CATSDGRQGADIQYF. CDR3 bases: TGTGCCACCAGTGATGGCCGACAGGGAGCGGACATTCAGTACTTC.

There are many counts of this clonotype. The chain carries TRBV12-3 or TRBV12-4 and TRBJ2-2, with 11 bases identical to TRBD2. Trimming cost V 5 bases and J 0 bases; bases outside gene matches: 14. The CDR3 is 20 amino acids. The CDR3 loop is CASSPTPGTSGYANTGELFF. The CDR3 DNA follows: TGTGCCAGCAGTCCCACCCCCGGGACTAGCGGTTACGCGAACACCGGGGAGCTGTTTTTT.